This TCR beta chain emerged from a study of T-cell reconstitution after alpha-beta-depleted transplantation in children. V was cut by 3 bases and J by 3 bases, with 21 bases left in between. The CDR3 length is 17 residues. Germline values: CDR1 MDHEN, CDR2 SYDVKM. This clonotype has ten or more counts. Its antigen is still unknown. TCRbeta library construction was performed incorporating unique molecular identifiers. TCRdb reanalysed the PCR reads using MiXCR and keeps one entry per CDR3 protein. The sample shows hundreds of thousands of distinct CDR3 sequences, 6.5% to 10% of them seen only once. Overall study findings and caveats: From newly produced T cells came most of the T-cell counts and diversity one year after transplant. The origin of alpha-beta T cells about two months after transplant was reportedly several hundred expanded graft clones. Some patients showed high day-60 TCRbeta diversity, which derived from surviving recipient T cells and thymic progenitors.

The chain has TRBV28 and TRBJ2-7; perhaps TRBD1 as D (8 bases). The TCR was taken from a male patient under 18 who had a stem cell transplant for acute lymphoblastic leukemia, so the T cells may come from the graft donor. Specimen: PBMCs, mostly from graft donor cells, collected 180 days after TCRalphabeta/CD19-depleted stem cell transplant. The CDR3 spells CASSLPYPQGDYYEQYF. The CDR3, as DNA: TGTGCCAGCAGTTTGCCCTACCCACAGGGGGACTACTACGAGCAGTACTTC.